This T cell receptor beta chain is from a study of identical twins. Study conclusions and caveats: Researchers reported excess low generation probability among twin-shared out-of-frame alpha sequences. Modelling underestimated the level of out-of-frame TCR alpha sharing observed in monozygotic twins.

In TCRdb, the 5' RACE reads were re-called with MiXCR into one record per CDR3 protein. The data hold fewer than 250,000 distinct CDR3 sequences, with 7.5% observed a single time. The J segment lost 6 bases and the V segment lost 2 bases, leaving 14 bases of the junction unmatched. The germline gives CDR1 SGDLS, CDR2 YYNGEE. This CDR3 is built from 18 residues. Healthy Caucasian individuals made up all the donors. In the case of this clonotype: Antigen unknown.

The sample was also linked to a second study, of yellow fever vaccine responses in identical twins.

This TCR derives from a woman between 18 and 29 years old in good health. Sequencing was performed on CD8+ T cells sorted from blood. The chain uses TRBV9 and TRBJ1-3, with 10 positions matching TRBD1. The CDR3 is CASSVTSLGTGDLNTIYF. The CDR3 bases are TGTGCCAGCAGCGTCACATCCCTTGGGACAGGGGACCTAAACACCATATATTTT.